The 26 T cell receptor beta chains below all came from one sample that was sequenced in a study of T cells in Graves' hyperthyroidism and ophthalmopathy. Amplification of TCR beta CDR3 regions used RNA as the template. Using the HTBI primer set, a first-round RT-PCR was run on the TCR CDR3. One entry per CDR3 protein results from TCRdb running MiXCR on the multiplex PCR reads. Of 650,000 to 750,000 distinct CDR3 sequences in the sample, approximately 14% are singletons; the top ten hold about a tenth. The sample was blood. The receptor source for this set is a woman in her late teens or twenties with Graves' hyperthyroidism.

About this clonotype: Germline is not matched at one junction end, which may reflect a read error. The DNA of the CDR3 is TGCAGCGTGGAAGGACAGAATTACAATGAGCAGTTCTTC. It encodes CSVEGQNYNEQFF. The rearrangement uses TRBV29-1 and TRBJ2-1; D might be TRBD1 (6 bases). Germline CDR1 and CDR2: SQVTM and ANQGSEA. The CDR3 spans 13 residues.

This chain uses TRBV18 with TRBJ2-3, with 7 nucleotides matching TRBD2. This CDR3 has 16 amino acids. The ends lost 1 base at V and 5 bases at J; junction bases unmatched: 9. From germline, CDR1 is KGHSH and CDR2 LQKENI. The chain's CDR3 is CASSPRLLSGGDTQYF. In DNA, the CDR3 is TGTGCCAGCTCACCACGACTCTTGTCGGGAGGAGATACGCAGTATTTT.

The chain couples TRBV7-9 to TRBJ2-1, with D unclear. V gave up 2 bases and J gave up 5 bases, with 7 bases separating them. Per germline, CDR1 SEHNR and CDR2 FQNEAQ (reference sequence). There are 13 residues in the CDR3. Here the CDR3 DNA reads TGTGCCAGCAGCTTATTTACCAACAATGAGCAGTTCTTC. Amino acid sequence: CASSLFTNNEQFF.

This clonotype was seen many times. J is TRBJ2-7 and V is TRBV20-1; the match to TRBD2 covers 10 bases. CDR1 and CDR2 (germline): DFQATT, SNEGSKA (reference sequence). This CDR3 spans 15 amino acids. With V trimmed by 2 bases and J by 0 bases, 4 bases remained unmatched. The CDR3 spells CSARPLAGGSYEQYF. The CDR3 region has the DNA TGCAGTGCTAGACCTTTAGCGGGAGGCTCCTACGAGCAGTACTTC.

In its sample, this clonotype was seen a few times. The gene calls are TRBV9 and TRBJ1-1, with unresolved D. The CDR3 sequence is 13 residues long. V dropped 0 bases and J dropped 4 bases, with 7 bases sitting between them. The germline CDR1 and CDR2 sequences are SGDLS and YYNGEE. CDR3 DNA: TGTGCCAGCAGCGTAGACACTGGCACTGAAGCTTTCTTT. Amino acid sequence: CASSVDTGTEAFF. Based on the CDR3 plus reference TRBV9 and TRBJ1-1, the full variable domain is DSGVTQTPKHLITATGQRVTLRCSPRSGDLSVYWYQQSLDQGLQFLIQYYNGEERAKGNILERFSAQQFPDLHSELNLSSLELGDSALYFCASSVDTGTEAFFGQGTRLTVV.

In this sample, this clonotype turned up a few times. A single base separates this from a much larger clone, so it may be a read error. The chain has TRBV11-2 and TRBJ2-3; tentatively, D is TRBD2 (6 bases). The V gene lost 2 bases and the J gene lost 4 bases, with 10 bases spanning the gap. The CDR3 is 14 residues long. Germline CDR1 is SGHAT and CDR2 is FQNNGV. The CDR3 DNA reads as TGTGCCAGCAGCTTAACCCTAGCGCCAGATACGCAGTATTTT. This encodes CASSLTLAPDTQYF.

The table lists this clonotype with a few counts. A junction boundary mismatches the germline segment, possibly from a read error. The chain uses TRBV5-8 and TRBJ1-1, with D uncertain. Germline-derived CDR1 and CDR2 are SGHTS and YDEGEE. The CDR3 runs to 12 residues. CDR3 DNA: TGTGCCAGCAGCCGGGAGGCCCCTGAAGCTCTCTTT. Its translation is CASSREAPEALF.

This clonotype was counted only a few times. The rearrangement uses TRBV19 and TRBJ1-5, with D possibly matching TRBD1 (6 bases). Trimming stripped 6 bases from V and 5 bases from J, with 14 bases between. The CDR3 sequence is 14 residues long. CDR1 and CDR2 (germline): LNHDA, SQIVND (reference sequence). For the CDR3, the DNA is TGTGCCAGTAGGGGCAGGGGCGACCATCAGCCCCAGCATTTT. This encodes CASRGRGDHQPQHF.

This clonotype appeared many times. The V call is TRBV13, the J call TRBJ2-5, with D maybe TRBD2 (6 bases). The CDR3 is 16 amino acids. In germline, CDR1 is PRHDT, CDR2 FYEKMQ (reference sequence). Trimming left V 5 bases short and J 2 bases short, with 18 bases between. The CDR3 nucleotides read TGTGCCAGCAGCGGTACCGGGACTCGTGAACAAGAGACCCAGTACTTC. Its protein is CASSGTGTREQETQYF.

The CDR3 loop reads CSAQSGGIGRAFF. CDR3 nucleotide sequence: TGCAGCGCGCAATCAGGGGGCATTGGGCGAGCTTTCTTT. This chain joins TRBV29-1 and TRBJ1-1; 8 bases fit TRBD1. This CDR3 contains 13 residues. Per germline, CDR1 SQVTM and CDR2 ANQGSEA. V trimming: 7 bases; J trimming: 10 bases; junction bases outside the gene matches: 14.

The chain links TRBV27 to TRBJ1-2; D is ambiguous. The V gene's germline CDR1 is MNHEY and CDR2 SMNVEV (reference sequence). The CDR3 is 12 amino acids. With 9 bases removed from V and 5 bases from J, the gap between germline ends came to 13 bases. The CDR3 spells CASPERGYGYTF. The DNA of the CDR3 is TGTGCCAGTCCTGAGAGAGGGTATGGCTACACCTTC.

Points on this clonotype: This may be a read error: a much more frequent sequence differs by one nucleotide. The gene calls are TRBV30 and TRBJ1-5; D ambiguous. Germline CDR1 GTSNPN, CDR2 SVGIG (reference sequence). The CDR3 covers 17 residues. The CDR3 here is CAWSVRGRGSSNQPKHF. The CDR3 nucleotides read TGTGCCTGGAGTGTACGCGGTCGGGGTAGTAGCAATCAGCCCAAGCATTTT.

This chain connects TRBV27 to TRBJ2-2; D not resolved. This CDR3 has 14 amino acids. The ends were cut back, 3 bases at V and 4 bases at J, with 9 bases in the middle. Germline CDR1 and CDR2: MNHEY and SMNVEV (reference sequence). DNA for the CDR3: TGTGCCAGCAGTTTCGGCCCGATCACCGGGGAGCTGTTTTTT. It translates to CASSFGPITGELFF.

This clonotype was counted between two and nine times. V and J are TRBV12-3 or TRBV12-4 and TRBJ2-6, with a possible D match to TRBD1 (5 bases). This CDR3 spans 15 amino acids. V was pared by 6 bases and J by 3 bases, with 12 bases between. CDR3 nucleotide sequence: TGTGCCAGCAGCCCTGACAGTTTTGGGGCCAACGTCCTGACTTTC. Residues: CASSPDSFGANVLTF.

CDR3 region: CASSITGGSGELFF. CDR3 nucleotide sequence: TGTGCCAGTAGTATTACAGGGGGCTCCGGGGAGCTGTTTTTT. V is TRBV19 and J is TRBJ2-2, with 9 bases that match TRBD1. Germline CDR1 and CDR2: LNHDA and SQIVND (reference sequence). CDR3 length equals 14 residues. Unmatched junction bases numbered 2, after V lost 3 bases and J lost 6 bases.

This clonotype was detected only a few times. The V call is TRBV20-1, the J call TRBJ1-5; weak D call: TRBD1 (5 bases). CDR1 and CDR2 from the germline V gene are DFQATT and SNEGSKA (reference sequence). The CDR3 consists of 13 residues. V was trimmed by 5 bases and J by 5 bases, leaving 13 bases between them. The CDR3 bases are TGCAGTGCTCTACTAGACAGCCATCAGCCCCAGCATTTT. This translates into CSALLDSHQPQHF.

The rearrangement joins TRBV10-3 to TRBJ2-5; TRBD2 agrees at 10 bases. The CDR3 contains 16 residues. Germline loops: CDR1 ENHRY, CDR2 SYGVKD. J gave up 3 bases and V 0 bases, and 4 bases lay outside the gene matches. Here the CDR3 DNA reads TGTGCCATCAGTGAGTCAAGAGGACTAGCGGAAGAGACCCAGTACTTC. This gives the protein CAISESRGLAEETQYF.

The table lists this clonotype with a few counts. V is TRBV20-1 and J is TRBJ1-6; D not resolved. Germline loops: CDR1 DFQATT, CDR2 SNEGSKA (reference sequence). CDR3 size: 11 residues. V was pared by 2 bases and J by 7 bases, with 3 bases between. The CDR3 region has the DNA TGCAGTGCTAGACAGAATTCACCCCTCCACTTT. Its protein is CSARQNSPLHF.

This clonotype has a count of ten or more. The genes are TRBV11-2 and TRBJ2-7, with D perhaps TRBD1 or TRBD2 (5 bases each). CDR3 length equals 15 residues. Trimming stripped 2 bases from V and 2 bases from J, with 13 bases between. The V gene's germline CDR1 is SGHAT and CDR2 FQNNGV. The CDR3 here is CASSLTGPAAYEQYF. The CDR3 nucleotides read TGTGCCAGCAGCTTAACGGGGCCCGCTGCCTACGAGCAGTACTTC.

At least ten counts were recorded for this clonotype. The chain employs TRBV2 and TRBJ2-3; 12 bases align to TRBD2. The CDR3 consists of 13 residues. Germline V lookup: CDR1 SNHLY, CDR2 FYNNEI. The J segment lost 7 bases and the V segment lost 6 bases, leaving 2 bases of the junction unmatched. The CDR3 DNA is TGTGCCAGCAGGACTAGCGGGAGAAATACGCAGTATTTT. Protein product: CASRTSGRNTQYF.

This clonotype was observed at least ten times. The rearrangement links TRBV11-2 to TRBJ2-7; 9 nucleotides align to TRBD2. CDR1 and CDR2 (germline): SGHAT, FQNNGV. The CDR3 consists of 16 residues. Trimming removed 5 bases from V and 1 base from J; junction bases left unmatched: 9. CDR3 amino acids: CASSLRLAAGSYEQYF. In nucleotides, the CDR3 is TGTGCCAGCAGCCTGCGACTAGCGGCCGGTTCCTACGAGCAGTACTTC.

The rearrangement uses TRBV13 and TRBJ2-1; the D gene is possibly TRBD1 (6 bases). V dropped 4 bases and J dropped 4 bases, with 20 bases sitting between them. The germline CDR1 and CDR2 sequences are PRHDT and FYEKMQ (reference sequence). The CDR3 runs 17 residues. CDR3 in amino acids: CASSSTGYNPWYNEQFF. CDR3 sequence (DNA): TGTGCCAGCAGCTCTACAGGGTATAACCCTTGGTACAATGAGCAGTTCTTC.

Concerning this clonotype: Its ends do not fully match the called genes, so a read error is possible. This chain joins TRBV27 and TRBJ2-6; D possibly corresponds to TRBD2 (6 bases). The germline gives CDR1 MNHEY, CDR2 SMNVEV (reference sequence). CDR3 length: 14 amino acids. CDR3 nucleotides: TGTGCCAGCACTCATGGGACTGGGGCCAACGTCCTGGCTTTC. Protein sequence: CASTHGTGANVLAF.

The chain has TRBV3-1 and TRBJ2-7; D possibly corresponds to TRBD1 (6 bases). Germline V gives CDR1 LGHDT, CDR2 YNNKEL (reference sequence). This CDR3 has 15 residues. V shed 0 bases and J shed 3 bases, with 12 bases lying between them. The CDR3 nucleotides are TGTGCCAGCAGCCAAGAGCCACAGGGAAACTACGAGCAGTACTTC. It translates to CASSQEPQGNYEQYF.

There are a few counts of this clonotype. This may be a read error: a much more frequent sequence differs by one nucleotide. V and J are TRBV27 and TRBJ2-7; weak D call: TRBD2 (6 bases). Trimming left V 4 bases short and J 3 bases short, with 10 bases between. The CDR3 covers 13 residues. Looked up from germline, CDR1 is MNHEY and CDR2 is SMNVEV (reference sequence). The CDR3 loop reads CASSSGTYYEQYF. CDR3 nucleotides: TGTGCCAGCAGTTCCGGGACTTACTACGAGCAGTACTTC.

In its sample, this clonotype was seen many times. The gene calls are TRBV20-1 and TRBJ2-7; 7 bases line up with TRBD2. Germline V gene lookup returns CDR1 DFQATT and CDR2 SNEGSKA (reference sequence). V lost 6 bases and J lost 3; bases outside the gene matches: 5. The CDR3 contains 12 residues. CDR3 protein: CSAKRDIYEQYF. CDR3 coding DNA: TGCAGTGCAAAGCGGGATATCTACGAGCAGTACTTC.